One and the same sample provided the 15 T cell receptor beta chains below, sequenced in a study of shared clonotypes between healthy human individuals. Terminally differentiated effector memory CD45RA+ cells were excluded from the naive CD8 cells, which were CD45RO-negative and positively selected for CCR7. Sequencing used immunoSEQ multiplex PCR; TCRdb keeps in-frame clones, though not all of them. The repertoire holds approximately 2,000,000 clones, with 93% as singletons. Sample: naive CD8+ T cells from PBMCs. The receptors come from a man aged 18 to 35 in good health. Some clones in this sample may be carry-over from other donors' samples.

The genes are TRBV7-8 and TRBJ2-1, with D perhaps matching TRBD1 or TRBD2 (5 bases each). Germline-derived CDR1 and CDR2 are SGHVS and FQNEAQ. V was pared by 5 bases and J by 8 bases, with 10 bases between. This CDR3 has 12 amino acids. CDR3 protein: CASSPQGHEQFF. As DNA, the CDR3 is TGTGCCAGCAGCCCGCAGGGACATGAGCAGTTCTTC.

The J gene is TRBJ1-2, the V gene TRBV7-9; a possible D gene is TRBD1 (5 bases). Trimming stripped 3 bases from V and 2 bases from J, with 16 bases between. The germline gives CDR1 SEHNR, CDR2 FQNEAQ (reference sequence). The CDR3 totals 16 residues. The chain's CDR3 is CASSFSLPAGNYGYTF. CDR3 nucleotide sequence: TGTGCCAGCAGCTTTAGCCTCCCCGCAGGGAACTATGGCTACACCTTC.

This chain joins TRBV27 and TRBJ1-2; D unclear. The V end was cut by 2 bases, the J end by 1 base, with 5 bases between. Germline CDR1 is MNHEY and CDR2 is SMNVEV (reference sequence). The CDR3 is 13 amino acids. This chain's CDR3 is CASSLDRNYGYTF. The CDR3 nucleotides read TGTGCCAGCAGTTTAGACCGTAACTATGGCTACACCTTC.

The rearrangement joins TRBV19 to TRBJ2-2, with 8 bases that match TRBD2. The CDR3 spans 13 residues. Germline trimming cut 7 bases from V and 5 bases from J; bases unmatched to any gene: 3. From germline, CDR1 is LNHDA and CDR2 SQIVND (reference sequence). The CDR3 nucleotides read TGTGCCAGTAAGCCTAGCGGGACCGGGGAGCTGTTTTTT. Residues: CASKPSGTGELFF.

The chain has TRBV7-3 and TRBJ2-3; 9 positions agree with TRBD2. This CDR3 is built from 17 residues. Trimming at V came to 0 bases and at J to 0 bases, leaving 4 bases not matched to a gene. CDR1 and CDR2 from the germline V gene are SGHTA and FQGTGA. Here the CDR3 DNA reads TGTGCCAGCAGCTTAACGCAAGCGGGGGGAAGCACAGATACGCAGTATTTT. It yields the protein CASSLTQAGGSTDTQYF.

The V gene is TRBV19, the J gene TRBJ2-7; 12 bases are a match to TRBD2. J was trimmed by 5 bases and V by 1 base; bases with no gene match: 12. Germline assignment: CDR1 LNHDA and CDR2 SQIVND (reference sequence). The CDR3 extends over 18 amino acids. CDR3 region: CASSIVILTSGSLHEQYF. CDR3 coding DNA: TGTGCCAGTAGTATAGTTATTCTGACTAGCGGGAGTCTCCACGAGCAGTACTTC.

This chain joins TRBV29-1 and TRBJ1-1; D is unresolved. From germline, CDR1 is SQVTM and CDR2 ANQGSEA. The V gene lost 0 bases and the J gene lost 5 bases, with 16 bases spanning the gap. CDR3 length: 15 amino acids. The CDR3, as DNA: TGCAGCGTTGAAGATCTTAGGTTCTGGCTTACTGAAGCTTTCTTT. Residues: CSVEDLRFWLTEAFF.

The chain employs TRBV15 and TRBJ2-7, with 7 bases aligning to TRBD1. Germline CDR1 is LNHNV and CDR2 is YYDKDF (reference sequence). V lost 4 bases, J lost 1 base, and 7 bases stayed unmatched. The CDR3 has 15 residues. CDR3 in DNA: TGTGCCACCAGCAAACTCCGACAGGGTTCCTACGAGCAGTACTTC. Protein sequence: CATSKLRQGSYEQYF.

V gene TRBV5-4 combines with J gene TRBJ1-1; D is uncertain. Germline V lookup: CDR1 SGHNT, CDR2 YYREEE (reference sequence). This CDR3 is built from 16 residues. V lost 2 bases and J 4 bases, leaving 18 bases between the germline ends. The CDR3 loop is CASSFNGRTVGTEAFF. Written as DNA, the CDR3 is TGTGCCAGCAGCTTTAACGGAAGGACCGTGGGCACTGAAGCTTTCTTT.

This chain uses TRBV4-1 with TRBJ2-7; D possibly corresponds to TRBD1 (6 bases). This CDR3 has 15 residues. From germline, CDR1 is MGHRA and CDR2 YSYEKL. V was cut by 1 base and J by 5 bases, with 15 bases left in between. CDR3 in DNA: TGCGCCAGCAGCCAAGTCGAGAGGGGGATTCACGAGCAGTACTTC. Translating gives CASSQVERGIHEQYF.

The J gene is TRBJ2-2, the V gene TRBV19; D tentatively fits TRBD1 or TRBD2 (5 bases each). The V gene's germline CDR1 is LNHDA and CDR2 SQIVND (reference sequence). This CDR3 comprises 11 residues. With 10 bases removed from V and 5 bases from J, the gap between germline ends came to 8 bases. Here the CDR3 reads CATEGTGELFF. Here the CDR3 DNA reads TGTGCCACCGAGGGGACCGGGGAGCTGTTTTTT.

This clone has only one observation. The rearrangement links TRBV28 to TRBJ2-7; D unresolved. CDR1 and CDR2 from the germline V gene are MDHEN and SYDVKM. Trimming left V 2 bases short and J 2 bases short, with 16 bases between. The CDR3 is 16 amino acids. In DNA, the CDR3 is TGTGCCAGCAGTTTAACGGTCGCCAGTTCAACCTACGAGCAGTACTTC. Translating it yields CASSLTVASSTYEQYF.

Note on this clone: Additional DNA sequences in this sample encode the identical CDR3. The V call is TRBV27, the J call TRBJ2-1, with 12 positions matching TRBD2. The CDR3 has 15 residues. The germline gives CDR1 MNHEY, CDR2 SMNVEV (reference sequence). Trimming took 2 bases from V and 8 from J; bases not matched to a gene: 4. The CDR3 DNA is TGTGCCAGCAGTTTAGGGACTAGCGGGTCGGATGAGCAGTTCTTC. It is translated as CASSLGTSGSDEQFF.

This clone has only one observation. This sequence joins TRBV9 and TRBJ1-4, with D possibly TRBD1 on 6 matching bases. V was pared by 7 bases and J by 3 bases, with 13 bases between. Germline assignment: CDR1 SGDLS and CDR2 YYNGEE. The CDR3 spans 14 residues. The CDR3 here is CASGAGAANEKLFF. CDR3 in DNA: TGTGCCAGCGGTGCAGGGGCAGCTAATGAAAAACTGTTTTTT.

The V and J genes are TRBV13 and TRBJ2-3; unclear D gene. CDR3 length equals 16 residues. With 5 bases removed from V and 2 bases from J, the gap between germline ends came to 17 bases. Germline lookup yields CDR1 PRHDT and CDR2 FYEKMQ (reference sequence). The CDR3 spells CASSLPNRRLTDTQYF. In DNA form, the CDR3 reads TGTGCCAGCAGCCTGCCTAACCGGCGGCTCACAGATACGCAGTATTTT. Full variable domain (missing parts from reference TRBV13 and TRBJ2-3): AAGVIQSPRHLIKEKRETATLKCYPIPRHDTVYWYQQGPGQDPQFLISFYEKMQSDKGSIPDRFSAQQFSDYHSELNMSSLELGDSALYFCASSLPNRRLTDTQYFGPGTRLTVL.